Following are 14 T cell receptor beta chains from one sample sequenced in a study of OX40 agonist ivuxolimab in advanced cancers. TCRdb's copy holds only in-frame clones and misses some; the assay was immunoSEQ multiplex PCR. The repertoire consists of 40,000 to 45,000 clones, with 80% occurring once and the leading ten covering 10%. Sample: CD4+ or CD8+ T cells sorted from blood, taken in a trial of the OX40 agonist ivuxolimab. These receptors were taken from an adult with an advanced solid tumor such as melanoma, head and neck, liver or kidney cancer.

The rearrangement links TRBV7-2 to TRBJ2-3, with 10 bases lining up with TRBD2. The CDR3 loop spans 17 amino acids. Looked up from germline, CDR1 is SGHTA and CDR2 is FQGNSA. With 5 bases clipped from V and 3 bases from J, the junction kept 11 bases outside the gene matches. CDR3 DNA: TGTGCCAGCAGCCGTGGCCTAGCGGGGGCACAGACAGATACGCAGTATTTT. This gives the protein CASSRGLAGAQTDTQYF.

This chain connects TRBV5-3 to TRBJ2-5; the D gene could be TRBD1 or TRBD2 (5 bases each). TRBV5-3 counts as an open reading frame of uncertain function. Trimming stripped 3 bases from V and 4 bases from J, with 10 bases between. This CDR3 has 13 residues. The CDR3: CARSSGPVETQYF. The CDR3 nucleotides read TGTGCCAGAAGCTCGGGACCGGTAGAGACCCAGTACTTC.

V is TRBV11-2 and J is TRBJ2-5; D not resolved. Germline lookup yields CDR1 SGHAT and CDR2 FQNNGV. Trimming pared 3 bases from V and 5 bases from J, leaving 10 bases between. The CDR3 sequence is 13 residues long. For the CDR3, the DNA is TGTGCCAGCAGCTTGCGTTTAGATGAGACCCAGTACTTC. As protein: CASSLRLDETQYF.

The gene calls are TRBV4-3 and TRBJ2-3, with D possibly matching TRBD1 (5 bases). Germline V gene lookup returns CDR1 LGHNA and CDR2 YSLEER. V lost 1 base and J 1 base, leaving 9 bases between the germline ends. This CDR3 has 15 amino acids. This CDR3 is CASSQGRGGTDTQYF. The CDR3 DNA is TGCGCCAGCAGCCAAGGAAGGGGTGGCACAGATACGCAGTATTTT.

The chain couples TRBV6-5 to TRBJ1-2; TRBD1 matches at 8 bases. CDR1 is MNHEY and CDR2 is SVGAGI in the germline V gene. V was pared by 0 bases and J by 14 bases, with 8 bases of the junction left unmatched. There are 13 residues in the CDR3. CDR3 DNA sequence: TGTGCCAGCAGTTACTCTACAGGACAGGGAGGGACCTTC. Protein: CASSYSTGQGGTF.

This clone showed up just once. V gene TRBV28 combines with J gene TRBJ2-7; the match to TRBD1 covers 10 bases. CDR3 length equals 14 residues. The trim removed 5 bases at V and 3 bases at J, leaving 4 bases unmatched. Germline lookup yields CDR1 MDHEN and CDR2 SYDVKM. The CDR3 sequence is CASSTRTGGYEQYF. Written as DNA, the CDR3 is TGTGCCAGCAGTACTCGGACAGGGGGCTACGAGCAGTACTTC.

This clone was recorded a few times. The chain is built from TRBV7-6 and TRBJ2-1; D gene uncertain. CDR3 length equals 15 residues. Germline V gives CDR1 SGHVS, CDR2 FNYEAQ. V dropped 2 bases and J dropped 1 base, with 9 bases sitting between them. The CDR3 reads CASSLWGISYNEQFF. The CDR3 coding sequence is TGTGCCAGCAGCTTATGGGGAATTTCCTACAATGAGCAGTTCTTC.

J is TRBJ1-1 and V is TRBV7-9; 9 bases fit TRBD1. CDR1 SEHNR and CDR2 FQNEAQ come from the germline V gene (reference sequence). The CDR3 is 15 amino acids. V lost 2 bases, J lost 1 base, and 2 bases stayed unmatched. Here the CDR3 DNA reads TGTGCCAGCAGCTTAAGGACAGGGGCGAACACTGAAGCTTTCTTT. Its translation: CASSLRTGANTEAFF.

The chain employs TRBV19 and TRBJ1-5, with D maybe TRBD1 (5 bases). Germline V lookup: CDR1 LNHDA, CDR2 SQIVND (reference sequence). V lost 5 bases and J 2 bases, leaving 16 bases between the germline ends. The CDR3 runs 16 residues. CDR3 in DNA: TGTGCCAGTAGTGTTCAGGGTATTCGGGGCAATCAGCCCCAGCATTTT. Its translation: CASSVQGIRGNQPQHF.

V usage is TRBV9 and J usage is TRBJ2-2, with 8 nucleotides matching TRBD1. This CDR3 spans 15 amino acids. The trim removed 0 bases at V and 8 bases at J, leaving 6 bases unmatched. In germline, CDR1 is SGDLS, CDR2 YYNGEE. CDR3 sequence: CASSVEGTGGGELFF. The DNA for the CDR3 is TGTGCCAGCAGCGTAGAAGGCACAGGGGGTGGGGAGCTGTTTTTT.

The J gene is TRBJ1-2, the V gene TRBV5-3; weak D call: TRBD1 (6 bases). TRBV5-3 is known as an ORF, though its function is uncertain. V was trimmed by 4 bases and J by 5 bases, leaving 12 bases between them. The CDR3 sequence is 13 residues long. The CDR3 protein is CARSQDRLYGYTF. The CDR3 bases are TGTGCCAGAAGCCAGGACAGACTTTATGGCTACACCTTC.

This chain uses TRBV16 with TRBJ2-1; 7 nucleotides align to TRBD2. The germline V gene encodes CDR1 KGHSY and CDR2 FQNENV. There are 12 residues in the CDR3. With 2 bases clipped from V and 9 bases from J, the junction kept 1 base outside the gene matches. The CDR3 DNA sequence: TGTGCCAGCAGCCAAGGGAGGGGTGAGCAGTTCTTC. Protein: CASSQGRGEQFF. Filled out from reference TRBV16 and TRBJ2-1, the complete variable domain reads GEEVAQTPKHLVRGEGQKAKLYCAPIKGHSYVFWYQQVLKNEFKFLISFQNENVFDETGMPKERFSAKCLPNSPCSLEIQATKLEDSAVYFCASSQGRGEQFFGPGTRLTVL.

This chain connects TRBV18 to TRBJ2-4; TRBD1 matches 12 bases. Germline CDR1 is KGHSH and CDR2 is LQKENI. The CDR3 has 17 residues. J gave up 6 bases and V 2 bases, and 8 bases lay outside the gene matches. The CDR3 spells CASSPKPGQGALNIQYF. The CDR3 DNA reads TGTGCCAGCTCACCAAAACCGGGACAGGGGGCTTTAAACATTCAGTACTTC.

The chain couples TRBV10-3 to TRBJ1-2, with 7 bases aligning to TRBD1. V shed 6 bases and J 0 bases; nucleotides not matched to a gene: 4. The germline CDR1 and CDR2 sequences are ENHRY and SYGVKD. The CDR3 loop spans 14 amino acids. CDR3 nucleotides: TGTGCCATCAGCGCCGGGACAGCTAACTATGGCTACACCTTC. Protein: CAISAGTANYGYTF.